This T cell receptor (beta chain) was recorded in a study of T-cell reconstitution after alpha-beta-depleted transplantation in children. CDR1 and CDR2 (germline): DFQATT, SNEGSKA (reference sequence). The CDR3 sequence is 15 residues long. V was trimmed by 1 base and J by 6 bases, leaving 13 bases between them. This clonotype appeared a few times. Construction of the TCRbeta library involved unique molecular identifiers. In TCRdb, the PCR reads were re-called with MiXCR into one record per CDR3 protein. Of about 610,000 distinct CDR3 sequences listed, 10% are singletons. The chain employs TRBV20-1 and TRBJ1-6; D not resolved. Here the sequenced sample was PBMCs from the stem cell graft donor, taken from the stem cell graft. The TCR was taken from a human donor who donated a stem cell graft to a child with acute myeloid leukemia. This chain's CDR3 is CSARVGSLTNSPLHF. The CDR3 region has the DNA TGCAGTGCTAGAGTCGGCAGTTTAACTAATTCACCCCTCCACTTT.